This T cell receptor beta chain was recovered during a study of regulatory T cells in long-lasting Graves disease (dated by TCRdb to the early 2020s). Study-level background: Patients with newly diagnosed Graves' disease had been on antithyroid drugs for under 3 months. This study used TCR sequencing and RNA sequencing of peripheral blood to compare persistent Graves' disease patients against newly diagnosed Graves' disease patients. The study was registered as a clinical trial and conducted in China. TCR sequencing covered some 13 persistent and 20 or so newly diagnosed Graves' disease patients, some 33 samples in total.

The protocol used for the library was multiplex PCR. Sequencing was performed on an Illumina HiSeq 4000. CDR3 regions were amplified by Arm-PCR with iRepertoire HTBI primers to construct TCR beta libraries. Gel purification was performed on PCR products prior to sequencing. In the paper's pipeline: Across samples, about 64 TRBV and roughly 13 TRBJ segments were identified and used for gene usage analysis of CDR3 amino acid clonotypes. COPE and FqMerger were used to merge the filtered high-quality paired reads into contigs. BLAST was used to align contigs to IMGT TRBV, TRBD and TRBJ reference genes, with CDR3 defined following IMGT. Highly expanded clones were defined as clonotypes with a frequency above 0.1%. Shannon entropy was used to measure repertoire diversity, and the Gini coefficient was used to measure V-J evenness. Public clonotypes were defined as clonotypes shared by more than one individual. Through fastp at Q25 and MiXCR, TCRdb rebuilt clones from the public reads, retaining in-frame beta chains. Duplicate CDR3 protein sequences are folded into a single record with the most common DNA and genes. TCRdb's processing, not the authors' own work, is the source of the V and J calls. The sample yields about 380,000 distinct CDR3 sequences; roughly 16% were counted once. About a fifth of the sample rests with the top ten.

The germline V gene gives CDR1 as MNHEY and CDR2 as SVGAGI. Trimming at the junction amounts to 2 bases on V and 4 bases on J, and the germline ends lie 5 bases apart. Inclusive of the bounding cysteine and phenylalanine, the CDR3 is 12 residues long. Only CDR3 DNA remains: 36 bases, in frame from the first base. The full study reports these points: Only the TCR beta chain was sequenced and analyzed. Persistent disease showed preferential use of TRBV28, TRBJ1-2 and TRBJ2-5, whereas newly diagnosed disease favored TRBV20-1 and TRBJ2-1. The authors acknowledged the small sample size as a limitation that may reduce accuracy. The study examined only peripheral blood because the primary lesion, thyroid tissue, could not be accessed. Compared with newly diagnosed patients, persistent Graves' disease patients had lower TCR Shannon entropy and fewer highly expanded clones, which suggests clonal expansion. More public clonotypes were shared among persistent patients (2,741) than among newly diagnosed patients (roughly 1,000).

This clonotype was seen more than once but under ten times. Its antigen specificity is not known. No much larger clone is present one base from it, and per-base qualities are unavailable. The time point label of this sample denotes: newly diagnosed GD, antithyroid drugs for less than 3 months. For both TCR sequencing and RNA sequencing, RNA was extracted from PBMCs in TRIzol. The diagnosis of Graves' disease followed American Thyroid Association guidelines. Recruitment of patients was carried out at an endocrinology department in Xi'an, China. Each patient gave 9 to 10 milliliters of peripheral blood, collected in an EDTA anticoagulant tube. Ficoll Paque Plus density gradient separation was used to isolate PBMCs, and no further T cell sorting was performed. An Agilent 2100 Bioanalyzer and agarose gel were used to check RNA quality, while a NanoDrop 2000 measured RNA concentration.

Here the sequenced sample was peripheral blood mononuclear cells (PBMCs), taken at new diagnosis, from a patient treated with antithyroid drugs. The chain is encoded by TRBV6-5 joined to TRBJ1-2; the D gene cannot be resolved reliably. The clonotype originates from a female donor with Graves disease. CDR3 region: CASSYLPYGYTF. The DNA sequence is as follows: TGTGCCAGCAGTTACCTCCCCTATGGCTACACCTTC.